This T cell receptor (beta chain) was recorded in a study of OX40 agonist ivuxolimab in advanced cancers. About the study: Prior therapy, whether anti-PD-1, anti-PD-L1 or anti-CTLA-4, was allowed, and 40% had some.

Enrollment shut out patients with autoimmune disease history or systemic immunosuppression. Sequenced by immunoSEQ multiplex PCR; TCRdb stores in-frame clones only, minus some. Seen here are around 68,000 clones, 85% to 95% observed once, and the top ten hold about 1%. Points from the study as a whole: Among the lowest levels of clonal expansion were found in partial responders at 0.1-3.0 mg/kg. Expanded clones were, on average, more numerous in CD8+ T cells than in CD4+.

A word on this clone: Its antigen is unidentified.

The CDR3 runs to 15 residues. The chain links TRBV7-5 to TRBJ2-5; the tabulated D call, TRBD1, remains unverified against the DNA. TRBV7-5 is an annotated pseudogene. The sample here was CD4+ or CD8+ T cells sorted from blood, taken in a trial of the OX40 agonist ivuxolimab. The receptor was derived from an adult with an advanced solid tumor such as melanoma, head and neck, liver or kidney cancer. The CDR3 here is CARSLARGRVETQYF. The DNA of the CDR3 is TGTGCCAGAAGCTTAGCTAGGGGGCGCGTGGAGACCCAGTACTTC.